These T cell receptor beta chains were read from a single sample in a study of CD8 T cells in Susac syndrome. TCRdb re-analysed the immunoSEQ multiplex PCR reads in MiXCR, keeping a single row per CDR3 protein. Of some 160,000 distinct CDR3 sequences in the sample, about 95% were seen once. The material sequenced was CD8+ T cells from PBMCs. The source of these receptors is a human donor with multiple sclerosis. Each CDR3 is given with its conserved first and last residue. D genes are given only for firm matches. Clone size is given for some rows only: seen once, a few or many times, or a class if the clone is expanded.

d_gene	abundance	v_gene	j_gene	CDR3nt	CDR3aa
NA	few	TRBV12-3/TRBV12-4	TRBJ2-1	TGTGCCAGCTCGTTTAGCAATGAGCAGTTCTTC	CASSFSNEQFF
NA	once	TRBV4-1	TRBJ2-1	TGCGCCAGCAGCCAAGAATGGACTACCGACTACAATGAGCAGTTCTTC	CASSQEWTTDYNEQFF
NA	NA	TRBV20-1	TRBJ2-3	TGCAGGGCTGGAGGTTTCACAGATACGCAGTATTTT	CRAGGFTDTQYF
NA	NA	TRBV4-1	TRBJ1-5	TGCGCCAGCAGCCAAGATCTAAGTCAGCCCCAGCATTTT	CASSQDLSQPQHF
NA	NA	TRBV7-8	TRBJ1-5	TGTGCCAGCAGCTTATCGGGCTATCAGCCCCAGCATTTT	CASSLSGYQPQHF
NA	NA	TRBV2	TRBJ2-7	TGTGCCAGCAGTGTCTTCCGTGGCCGTGAAGGGGCCGAGCAGTACTTC	CASSVFRGREGAEQYF
TRBD2	few	TRBV29-1	TRBJ2-7	TGCAGCTCATCAGGGACTAGCGGGAGTTCATACGAGCAGTACTTC	CSSSGTSGSSYEQYF
TRBD1	NA	TRBV9	TRBJ2-7	TGTGCCAGCAGCGCTCAACCGGGACAGGGTGGCGAGCAGTACTTC	CASSAQPGQGGEQYF
TRBD2	NA	TRBV20-1	TRBJ2-7	TGCAGTGCTAGAGCCTTCGGACTAGCGGGAGATCGGGGGTCCTACGAGCAGTACTTC	CSARAFGLAGDRGSYEQYF
NA	NA	TRBV3-1	TRBJ2-2	TGTGCCAGCAGCCAAGATGGGGGCACCGGGGAGCTGTTTTTT	CASSQDGGTGELFF
TRBD2	once	TRBV2	TRBJ2-3	TGTGCCAGCTTCGGGTTAGCGGGAGGGCCACGCACAGATACGCAGTATTTT	CASFGLAGGPRTDTQYF
NA	NA	TRBV12-3/TRBV12-4	TRBJ1-1	TGTGCCAGCAGTTACTCAGGGACGGTGGATACTTTCTTT	CASSYSGTVDTFF
NA	NA	TRBV6-5	TRBJ2-7	TGTGCCAGCAGTTACTCACAGGACAGCTCCTACGAGCAGTACTTC	CASSYSQDSSYEQYF
NA	NA	TRBV2	TRBJ2-7	TGTGCCAGCAGCCCTAGGACTCTAGGTACTATCGAGCAGTACTTC	CASSPRTLGTIEQYF
TRBD1	NA	TRBV13	TRBJ2-2	TGTGCCAGCAGCTCTCCGATGGACAGGGGAAGAGTCGGGGAGCTGTTTTTT	CASSSPMDRGRVGELFF
NA	NA	TRBV7-9	TRBJ2-6	TGTGCCAGCAGCTTCAAAGGAGTCTCTGGGGCCAACGTCCTGACTTTC	CASSFKGVSGANVLTF
TRBD1	NA	TRBV2	TRBJ2-7	TGTGCCAGCAGTGACCTACAGGGGTACGAGCAGTACTTC	CASSDLQGYEQYF
TRBD1	NA	TRBV29-1	TRBJ2-7	TGCAGCGTCGGGGGACAGGGGATTCCCTACGAGCAGTACTTC	CSVGGQGIPYEQYF
NA	once	TRBV5-1	TRBJ2-1	TGCGCCAGCAGCTTGACAGGAGGAGAGCAGTTCTTC	CASSLTGGEQFF
NA	NA	TRBV18	TRBJ1-4	TGTGCCAGCTCACCACCGGGGGCTGAAAAACTGTTTTTT	CASSPPGAEKLFF
TRBD2	NA	TRBV9	TRBJ2-1	TGTGCCAGCAGACCTTTAGCGGGAGTTGGCAATGAGCAGTTCTTC	CASRPLAGVGNEQFF
NA	once	TRBV2	TRBJ2-2	TGTGCCAGCAAACAGGGCGGGGAGCTGTTTTTT	CASKQGGELFF
NA	NA	TRBV27	TRBJ2-7	TGTGCCAGCAGTACCCCGACCGGGGGCGGCTACGAGCAGTACTTC	CASSTPTGGGYEQYF
TRBD1	NA	TRBV29-1	TRBJ2-2	TGCAGCGCCTATTCGGACAGGGTGTCCGGGGAGCTGTTTTTT	CSAYSDRVSGELFF
NA	NA	TRBV20-1	TRBJ2-7	TGCAGTGCCCTGGGGGGACAGGGATTAGGAGCGGGAGGGCTTTACGAGCAGTACTTC	CSALGGQGLGAGGLYEQYF
NA	NA	TRBV24-1	TRBJ2-2	TGTGCCACCAGTGATTCACAGGGTGGCGGGGAGCTGTTTTTT	CATSDSQGGGELFF
NA	NA	TRBV29-1	TRBJ2-4	TGCAGCGTCATAGGAGGGGCAGCCAAAAACATTCAGTACTTC	CSVIGGAAKNIQYF
NA	NA	TRBV20-1	TRBJ2-1	TGCAGTGCCCAGCCAGAGAGCTCCTACAATGAGCAGTTCTTC	CSAQPESSYNEQFF
NA	few	TRBV27	TRBJ2-7	TGTGCCAGCAGTTTTGTAGACGGAGGCGAGCAGTACTTC	CASSFVDGGEQYF
NA	NA	TRBV13	TRBJ2-1	TGTGCCAGCAGCTTCGAAGCCCGGGACTCCTACAATGAGCAGTTCTTC	CASSFEARDSYNEQFF
TRBD1	few	TRBV29-1	TRBJ2-7	TGCAGCGTCCCCTGGCCAGGGGGATTATACGAGCAGTACTTC	CSVPWPGGLYEQYF
NA	NA	TRBV7-9	TRBJ2-7	TGTGCCAGCAGCTACCCCCGGGGGGAGCAGTACTTC	CASSYPRGEQYF
NA	once	TRBV4-1	TRBJ2-1	TGCGCCAGCAGCCAAAGCCTCGGGGCCGAAAGTGAGCAGTTCTTC	CASSQSLGAESEQFF
TRBD1	NA	TRBV27	TRBJ2-7	TGTGCCAGCAGGGACAGGGCCTACGAGCAGTACTTC	CASRDRAYEQYF
NA	NA	TRBV4-1	TRBJ2-3	TGCGCCAGCAGCCAAGAACAGGAGAACGTAGATACGCAGTATTTT	CASSQEQENVDTQYF
NA	NA	TRBV20-1	TRBJ2-3	TGCAGACCTCACCACGGGGGCTCCACAGATACGCAGTATTTT	CRPHHGGSTDTQYF
TRBD2	NA	TRBV7-9	TRBJ2-7	TGTGCCAGCAGCCGGTCGGGACTACACGAGCAGTACTTC	CASSRSGLHEQYF